This T cell receptor beta chain was recorded in a study of cytomegalovirus exposure and HLA in healthy donors. The study's findings and limits: When presence/absence was analysed, sequencing depth was taken to be roughly uniform across donors. Prior analysis indicated that the majority of TCR beta V segments exhibited productivity approximately 87% or approximately 30% of the time.

PCR primers comprised 60 Vbeta and 13 Jbeta primers. Some clones are missing from TCRdb's copy, which holds only in-frame ones; the method was immunoSEQ multiplex PCR. The data contain approximately 150,000 clones, roughly 80% of them seen just once; the ten biggest clones take up 3% to 3.5%. Concerning this clone itself: Its specificity is not known.

CDR3 length equals 13 residues. Germline V gene data show CDR1 as SQVTM and CDR2 as ANQGSEA. Trimming removed 6 bases at V and 4 bases at J, with 13 bases between. The V and J genes are TRBV29-1 and TRBJ2-1, with unresolved D. This clonotype originated in a male donor in good health and CMV-seronegative. The sample taken for sequencing was PBMCs. This CDR3 is CSVQARQYNEQFF. The CDR3 nucleotides read TGCAGCGTGCAAGCTAGGCAGTACAATGAGCAGTTCTTC.